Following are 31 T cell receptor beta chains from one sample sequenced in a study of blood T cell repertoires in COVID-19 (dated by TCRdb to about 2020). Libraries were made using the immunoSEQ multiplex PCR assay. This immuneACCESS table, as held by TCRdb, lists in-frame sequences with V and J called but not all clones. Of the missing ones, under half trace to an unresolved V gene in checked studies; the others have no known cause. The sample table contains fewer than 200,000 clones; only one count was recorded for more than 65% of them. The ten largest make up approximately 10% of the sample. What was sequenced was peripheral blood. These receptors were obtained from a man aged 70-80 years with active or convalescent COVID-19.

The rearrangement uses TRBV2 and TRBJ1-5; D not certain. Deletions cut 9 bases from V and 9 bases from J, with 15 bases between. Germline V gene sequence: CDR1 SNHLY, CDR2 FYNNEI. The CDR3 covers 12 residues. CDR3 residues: CASRRSSGPQHF. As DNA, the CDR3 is TGTGCCAGTAGGAGGTCCTCTGGGCCCCAGCATTTT.

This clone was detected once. For the CDR3, the DNA is TGTGCCAGCAGTGACCCCTGGACAGGGCTTTCTTTGGCTGCGCAGCCCCAGCATTTT. Translated: CASSDPWTGLSLAAQPQHF. The rearrangement uses TRBV6-1 and TRBJ1-5; 8 bases are shared with TRBD1. V was clipped by 3 bases and J by 7 bases; unmatched bases: 20. Germline CDR1 and CDR2: MNHNS and SASEGT. There are 19 residues in the CDR3.

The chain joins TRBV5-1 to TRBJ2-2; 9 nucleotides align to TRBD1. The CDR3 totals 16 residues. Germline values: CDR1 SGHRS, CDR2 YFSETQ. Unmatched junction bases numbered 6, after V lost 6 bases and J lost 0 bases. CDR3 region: CASNHRTGANTGELFF. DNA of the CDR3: TGCGCCAGCAACCACCGGACAGGGGCGAACACCGGGGAGCTGTTTTTT.

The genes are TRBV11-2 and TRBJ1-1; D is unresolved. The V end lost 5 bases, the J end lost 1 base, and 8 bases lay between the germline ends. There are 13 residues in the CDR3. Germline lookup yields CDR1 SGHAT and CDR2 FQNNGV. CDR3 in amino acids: CASSRHQNTEAFF. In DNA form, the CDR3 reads TGTGCCAGCAGCCGACACCAGAACACTGAAGCTTTCTTT.

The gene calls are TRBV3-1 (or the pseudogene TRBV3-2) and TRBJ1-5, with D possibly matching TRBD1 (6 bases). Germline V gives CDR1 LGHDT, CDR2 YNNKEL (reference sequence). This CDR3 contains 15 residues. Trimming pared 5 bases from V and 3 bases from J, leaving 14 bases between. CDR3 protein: CASSSRDTNNQPQHF. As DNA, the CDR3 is TGTGCCAGCAGCTCCCGGGACACGAACAATCAGCCCCAGCATTTT.

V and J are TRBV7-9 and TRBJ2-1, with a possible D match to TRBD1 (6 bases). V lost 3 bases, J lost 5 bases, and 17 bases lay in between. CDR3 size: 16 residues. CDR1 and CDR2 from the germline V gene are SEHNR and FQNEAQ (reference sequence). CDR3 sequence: CASSFFRDIPDNEQFF. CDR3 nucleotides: TGTGCCAGCAGCTTTTTCCGGGACATCCCTGACAATGAGCAGTTCTTC.

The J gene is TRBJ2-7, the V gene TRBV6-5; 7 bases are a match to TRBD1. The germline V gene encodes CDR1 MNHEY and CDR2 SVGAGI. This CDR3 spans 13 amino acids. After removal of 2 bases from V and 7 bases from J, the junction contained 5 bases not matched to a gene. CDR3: CASSYTGVSEQYF. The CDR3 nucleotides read TGTGCCAGCAGTTACACAGGGGTCTCGGAGCAGTACTTC.

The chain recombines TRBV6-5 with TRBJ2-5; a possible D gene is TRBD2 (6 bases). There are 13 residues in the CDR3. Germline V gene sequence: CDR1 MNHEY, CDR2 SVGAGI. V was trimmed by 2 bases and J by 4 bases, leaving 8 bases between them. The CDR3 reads CASSYRGRETQYF. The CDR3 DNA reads TGTGCCAGCAGTTACCGGGGGAGAGAGACCCAGTACTTC.

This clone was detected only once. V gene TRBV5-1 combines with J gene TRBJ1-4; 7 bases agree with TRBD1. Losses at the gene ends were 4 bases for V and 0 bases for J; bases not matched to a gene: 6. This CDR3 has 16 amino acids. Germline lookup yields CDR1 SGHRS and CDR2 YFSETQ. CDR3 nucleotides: TGCGCCAGCAGCATCAGGGGGGACTCAACTAATGAAAAACTGTTTTTT. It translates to CASSIRGDSTNEKLFF. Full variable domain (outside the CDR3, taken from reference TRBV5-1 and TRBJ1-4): KAGVTQTPRYLIKTRGQQVTLSCSPISGHRSVSWYQQTPGQGLQFLFEYFSETQRNKGNFPGRFSGRQFSNSRSEMNVSTLELGDSALYLCASSIRGDSTNEKLFFGSGTQLSVL.

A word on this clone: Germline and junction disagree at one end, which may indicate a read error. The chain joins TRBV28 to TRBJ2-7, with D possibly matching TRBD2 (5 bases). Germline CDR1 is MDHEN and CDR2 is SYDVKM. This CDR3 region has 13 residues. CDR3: CASGLDGIYEQYF. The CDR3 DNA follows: TGTGCCAGCGGTTTGGACGGGATCTACGAGCAGTACTTC. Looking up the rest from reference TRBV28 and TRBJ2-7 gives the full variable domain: DVKVTQSSRYLVKRTGEKVFLECVQDMDHENMFWYRQDPGLGLRLIYFSYDVKMKEKGDIPEGYSVSREKKERFSLILESASTNQTSMYLCASGLDGIYEQYFGPGTRLTVT.

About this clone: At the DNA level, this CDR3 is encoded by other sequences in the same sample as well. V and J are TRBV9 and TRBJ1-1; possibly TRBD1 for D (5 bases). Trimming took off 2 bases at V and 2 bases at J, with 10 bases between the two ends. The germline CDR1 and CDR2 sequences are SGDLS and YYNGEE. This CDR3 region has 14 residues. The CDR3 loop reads CASSVQGGNTEAFF. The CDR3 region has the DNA TGTGCCAGCAGCGTTCAGGGCGGAAACACTGAAGCTTTCTTT. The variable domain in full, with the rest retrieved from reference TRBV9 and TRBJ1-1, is DSGVTQTPKHLITATGQRVTLRCSPRSGDLSVYWYQQSLDQGLQFLIQYYNGEERAKGNILERFSAQQFPDLHSELNLSSLELGDSALYFCASSVQGGNTEAFFGQGTRLTVV.

The CDR3 reads CASSPRDTGELFF. The CDR3 nucleotides read TGTGCCAGCAGTCCGAGAGACACCGGGGAGCTGTTTTTT. The rearrangement links TRBV12-3 or TRBV12-4 to TRBJ2-2, with D uncertain. The length of the CDR3 is 13 residues. V dropped 5 bases and J dropped 3 bases, with 7 bases sitting between them.

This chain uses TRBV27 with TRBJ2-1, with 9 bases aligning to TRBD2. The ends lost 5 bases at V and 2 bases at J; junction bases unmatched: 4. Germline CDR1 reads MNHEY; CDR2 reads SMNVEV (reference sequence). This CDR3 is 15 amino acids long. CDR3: CASSPLAGAYNEQFF. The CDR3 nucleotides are TGTGCCAGCAGTCCATTAGCGGGAGCCTACAATGAGCAGTTCTTC.

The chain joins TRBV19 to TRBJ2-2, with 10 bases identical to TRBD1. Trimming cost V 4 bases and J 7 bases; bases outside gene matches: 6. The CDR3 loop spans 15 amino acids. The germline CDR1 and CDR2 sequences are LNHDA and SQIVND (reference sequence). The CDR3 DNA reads TGTGCCAGTAGTAAGCGGACAGGGGGGAACGGGGAGCTGTTTTTT. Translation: CASSKRTGGNGELFF.

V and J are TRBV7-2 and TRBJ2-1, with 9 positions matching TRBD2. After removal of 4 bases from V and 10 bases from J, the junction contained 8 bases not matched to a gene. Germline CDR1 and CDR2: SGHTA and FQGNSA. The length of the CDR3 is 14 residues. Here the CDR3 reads CASSSGGGAREQFF. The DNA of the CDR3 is TGTGCCAGCAGCTCTGGCGGGGGGGCCAGGGAGCAGTTCTTC.

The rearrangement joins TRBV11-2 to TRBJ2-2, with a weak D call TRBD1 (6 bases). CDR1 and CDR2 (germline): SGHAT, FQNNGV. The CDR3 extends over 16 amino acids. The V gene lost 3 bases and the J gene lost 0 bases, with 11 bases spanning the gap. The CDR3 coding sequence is TGTGCCAGCAGCTTTGGCAGGGGATCGAACACCGGGGAGCTGTTTTTT. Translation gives CASSFGRGSNTGELFF.

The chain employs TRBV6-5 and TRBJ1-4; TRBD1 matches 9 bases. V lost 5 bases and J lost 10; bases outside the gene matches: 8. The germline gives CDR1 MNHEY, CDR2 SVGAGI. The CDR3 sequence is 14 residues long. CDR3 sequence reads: CASSHRDRAVKLFF. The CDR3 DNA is TGTGCCAGCAGTCACCGGGACAGGGCAGTAAAACTGTTTTTT.

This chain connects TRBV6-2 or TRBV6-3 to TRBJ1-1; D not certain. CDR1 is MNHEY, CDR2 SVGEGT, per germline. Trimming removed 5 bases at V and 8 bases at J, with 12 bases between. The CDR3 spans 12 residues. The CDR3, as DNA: TGTGCCAGCAGTCCCCGGTCCCGAGAAGCTTTCTTT. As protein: CASSPRSREAFF.

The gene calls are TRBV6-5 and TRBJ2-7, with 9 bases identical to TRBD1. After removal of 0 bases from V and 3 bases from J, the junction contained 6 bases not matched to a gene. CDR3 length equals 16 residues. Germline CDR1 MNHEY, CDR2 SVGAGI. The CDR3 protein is CASSYSGTGMYYEQYF. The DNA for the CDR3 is TGTGCCAGCAGTTACTCCGGGACAGGGATGTACTACGAGCAGTACTTC.

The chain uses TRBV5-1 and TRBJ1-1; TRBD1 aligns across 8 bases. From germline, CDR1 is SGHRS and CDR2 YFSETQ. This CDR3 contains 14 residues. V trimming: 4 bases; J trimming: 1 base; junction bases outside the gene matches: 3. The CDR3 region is CASSTGGSNTEAFF. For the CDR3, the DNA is TGCGCCAGCAGCACAGGGGGTTCGAACACTGAAGCTTTCTTT.

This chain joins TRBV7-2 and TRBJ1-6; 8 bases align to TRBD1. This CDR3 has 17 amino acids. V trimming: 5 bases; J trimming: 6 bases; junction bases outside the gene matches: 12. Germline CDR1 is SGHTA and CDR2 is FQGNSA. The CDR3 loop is CASSPTGGGFSNSPLHF. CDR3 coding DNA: TGTGCCAGCAGCCCAACAGGGGGTGGTTTTTCTAATTCACCCCTCCACTTT.

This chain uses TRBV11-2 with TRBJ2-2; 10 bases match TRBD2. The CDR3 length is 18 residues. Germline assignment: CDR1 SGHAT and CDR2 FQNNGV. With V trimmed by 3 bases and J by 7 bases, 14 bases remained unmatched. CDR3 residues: CASSFVDNLAGEIGELFF. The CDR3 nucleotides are TGTGCCAGCAGCTTCGTAGACAATCTAGCGGGAGAGATCGGGGAGCTGTTTTTT. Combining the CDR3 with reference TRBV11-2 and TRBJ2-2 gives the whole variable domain EAGVAQSPRYKIIEKRQSVAFWCNPISGHATLYWYQQILGQGPKLLIQFQNNGVVDDSQLPKDRFSAERLKGVDSTLKIQPAKLEDSAVYLCASSFVDNLAGEIGELFFGEGSRLTVL.

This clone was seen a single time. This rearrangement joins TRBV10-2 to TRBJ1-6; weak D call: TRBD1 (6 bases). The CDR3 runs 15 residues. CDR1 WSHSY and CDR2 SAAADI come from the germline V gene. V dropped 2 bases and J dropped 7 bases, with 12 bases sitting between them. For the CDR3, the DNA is TGCGCCAGCAGTGAGAGTGGGACAAGGAATTCACCCCTCCACTTT. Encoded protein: CASSESGTRNSPLHF.

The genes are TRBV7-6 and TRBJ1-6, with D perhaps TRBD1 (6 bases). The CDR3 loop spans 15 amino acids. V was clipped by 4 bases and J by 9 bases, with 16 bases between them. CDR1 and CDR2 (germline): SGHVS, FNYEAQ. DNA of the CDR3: TGTGCCAGCAGCTCCTACAGGGCTGGGGGTTCACCCCTCCACTTT. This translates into CASSSYRAGGSPLHF.

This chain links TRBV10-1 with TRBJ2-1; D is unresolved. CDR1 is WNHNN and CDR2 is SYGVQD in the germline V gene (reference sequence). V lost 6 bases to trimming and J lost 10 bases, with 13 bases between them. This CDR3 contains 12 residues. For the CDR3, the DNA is TGCGCCAGCAGCCCCGAGCTCGAGGAGCAGTTCTTC. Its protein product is CASSPELEEQFF.

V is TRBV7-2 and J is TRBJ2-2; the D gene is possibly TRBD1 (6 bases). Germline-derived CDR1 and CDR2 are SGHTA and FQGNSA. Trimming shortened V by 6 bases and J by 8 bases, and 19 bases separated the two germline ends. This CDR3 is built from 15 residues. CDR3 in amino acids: CASRPGPSQGGELFF. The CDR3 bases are TGTGCCAGCAGGCCAGGGCCATCACAGGGAGGGGAGCTGTTTTTT.

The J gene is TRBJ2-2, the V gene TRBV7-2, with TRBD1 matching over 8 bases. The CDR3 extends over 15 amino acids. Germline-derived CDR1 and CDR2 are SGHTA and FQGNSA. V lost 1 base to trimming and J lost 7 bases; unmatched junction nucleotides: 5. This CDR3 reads CASSLGRGQDGELFF. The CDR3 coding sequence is TGTGCCAGCAGCTTAGGCAGGGGGCAAGACGGGGAGCTGTTTTTT.

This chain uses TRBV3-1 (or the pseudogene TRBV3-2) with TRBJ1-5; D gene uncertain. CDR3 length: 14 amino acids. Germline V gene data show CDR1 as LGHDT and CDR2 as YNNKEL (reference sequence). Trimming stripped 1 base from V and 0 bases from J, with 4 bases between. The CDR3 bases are TGTGCCAGCAGCCAAGTACATAGCAATCAGCCCCAGCATTTT. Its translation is CASSQVHSNQPQHF.

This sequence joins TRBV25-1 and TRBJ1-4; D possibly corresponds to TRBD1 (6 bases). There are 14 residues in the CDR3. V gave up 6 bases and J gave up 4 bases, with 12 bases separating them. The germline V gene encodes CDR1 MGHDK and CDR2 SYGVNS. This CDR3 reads CASSVTGINEKLFF. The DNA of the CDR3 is TGTGCCAGCAGCGTTACAGGGATTAATGAAAAACTGTTTTTT.

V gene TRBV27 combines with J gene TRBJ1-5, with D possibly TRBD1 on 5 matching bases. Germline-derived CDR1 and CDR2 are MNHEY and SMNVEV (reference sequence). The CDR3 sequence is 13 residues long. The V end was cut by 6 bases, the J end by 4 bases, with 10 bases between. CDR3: CASRDSLNQPQHF. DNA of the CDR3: TGTGCCAGCAGAGACAGTCTTAATCAGCCCCAGCATTTT.

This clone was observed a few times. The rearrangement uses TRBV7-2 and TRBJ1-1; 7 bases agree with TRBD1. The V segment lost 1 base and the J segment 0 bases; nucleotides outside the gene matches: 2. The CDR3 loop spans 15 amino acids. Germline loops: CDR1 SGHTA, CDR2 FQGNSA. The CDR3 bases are TGTGCCAGCAGCTTAGGGGGACAGATGAACACTGAAGCTTTCTTT. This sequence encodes CASSLGGQMNTEAFF.